The 24 T cell receptor beta chains given below trace back to one sample, sequenced in a study of regulatory and conventional T cells in RAG deficiency. Blood CD4+ CD25-high CD127-low regulatory T cells supplied the genomic DNA template. Repertoires were generated with immunoSEQ multiplex PCR, while TCRdb's copy carries only in-frame clones and drops some. The table has some 28,000 clones, about nine tenths seen once. Another study also made use of these data, one on regulatory T cells. That source adds: The primer mix had 52 TRBV and 13 TRBJ primers.

The material sequenced was Tregs sorted from blood. These receptors originate from a human donor in good health.

The rearrangement uses TRBV7-2 and TRBJ1-2; 11 nucleotides match TRBD1. Germline assignment: CDR1 SGHTA and CDR2 FQGNSA. The CDR3 extends over 14 amino acids. V lost 8 bases and J lost 0; bases outside the gene matches: 2. Here the CDR3 reads CASEDRGPNYGYTF. The DNA of the CDR3 is TGTGCCAGCGAGGACAGGGGGCCTAACTATGGCTACACCTTC.

The rearrangement joins TRBV11-2 to TRBJ2-7, with D uncertain. Trimming cost V 2 bases and J 7 bases, with 9 bases left between them. The CDR3 runs 12 residues. The germline V gene encodes CDR1 SGHAT and CDR2 FQNNGV. The CDR3 region is CASSLNLGEQYF. Written as DNA, the CDR3 is TGTGCCAGCAGCTTAAATTTGGGGGAGCAGTACTTC.

The V gene is TRBV5-1, the J gene TRBJ2-3, with D possibly being TRBD1 (5 bases). Germline loops: CDR1 SGHRS, CDR2 YFSETQ. This CDR3 is 15 amino acids long. V lost 5 bases to trimming and J lost 0 bases, with 13 bases between them. The CDR3 here is CASRGQGSSTDTQYF. As DNA, the CDR3 is TGCGCCAGCAGGGGTCAGGGATCTAGCACAGATACGCAGTATTTT.

The rearrangement joins TRBV2 to TRBJ2-7; TRBD2 is a possible D gene (5 bases). The CDR3 runs to 13 residues. The germline V and J ends were trimmed by 7 bases and 5 bases, with 15 bases remaining between them. Germline V lookup: CDR1 SNHLY, CDR2 FYNNEI. DNA for the CDR3: TGTGCCAGCATCGGACTGCCGACCAACGAGCAGTACTTC. Its protein product is CASIGLPTNEQYF.

This chain uses TRBV11-2 with TRBJ2-7; TRBD1 or TRBD2 may be the D gene (5 bases each). From germline, CDR1 is SGHAT and CDR2 FQNNGV. Trimming cost V 1 base and J 2 bases, with 18 bases left between them. This CDR3 has 17 residues. The CDR3 reads CASSLVLGTGRTYEQYF. CDR3 bases: TGTGCCAGCAGCTTAGTCTTGGGGACGGGACGGACCTACGAGCAGTACTTC. Combining the CDR3 with reference TRBV11-2 and TRBJ2-7 gives the whole variable domain EAGVAQSPRYKIIEKRQSVAFWCNPISGHATLYWYQQILGQGPKLLIQFQNNGVVDDSQLPKDRFSAERLKGVDSTLKIQPAKLEDSAVYLCASSLVLGTGRTYEQYFGPGTRLTVT.

This clone was seen a few times. The chain combines TRBV15 with TRBJ1-2; no definite D call. Looked up from germline, CDR1 is LNHNV and CDR2 is YYDKDF (reference sequence). The CDR3 extends over 18 amino acids. With 1 base removed from V and 0 bases from J, the gap between germline ends came to 18 bases. The CDR3 reads CATSRVGSIQRANYGYTF. DNA of the CDR3: TGTGCCACCAGCAGAGTAGGTAGCATCCAAAGAGCTAACTATGGCTACACCTTC.

This chain uses TRBV5-1 with TRBJ1-1; D might be TRBD1 (5 bases). This CDR3 has 16 residues. V lost 0 bases and J 1 base, leaving 13 bases between the germline ends. Germline-derived CDR1 and CDR2 are SGHRS and YFSETQ. The CDR3 loop is CASSLGLSRGNTEAFF. For the CDR3, the DNA is TGCGCCAGCAGCTTGGGACTAAGTAGGGGGAACACTGAAGCTTTCTTT.

In this sample, this clone turned up a few times. V and J are TRBV9 and TRBJ2-5, with no clear D. Trimming stripped 1 base from V and 5 bases from J, with 15 bases between. The CDR3 spans 15 residues. Per the germline V gene, CDR1 is SGDLS and CDR2 is YYNGEE. CDR3 residues: CASSVWAGHRETQYF. As DNA, the CDR3 is TGTGCCAGCAGCGTATGGGCAGGCCATCGGGAGACCCAGTACTTC.

This clone was detected once. The chain has TRBV5-1 and TRBJ2-7; TRBD1 is a possible D gene (6 bases). CDR1 SGHRS and CDR2 YFSETQ come from the germline V gene. The CDR3 consists of 15 residues. Trimming stripped 3 bases from V and 5 bases from J, with 18 bases between. The CDR3 spells CASSSLSRGSDEQYF. The DNA for the CDR3 is TGCGCCAGCAGCTCCCTAAGCAGGGGCAGCGACGAGCAGTACTTC.

The chain joins TRBV23-1 to TRBJ1-6; perhaps TRBD1 as D (5 bases). TRBV23-1 qualifies as an ORF whose function is uncertain. The CDR3 sequence is 16 residues long. V lost 2 bases and J 7 bases, leaving 15 bases between the germline ends. Written as DNA, the CDR3 is TGCGCCAGCAGTCAAGGCGCCGGGGGTCGGAATTCACCCCTCCACTTT. Translating it yields CASSQGAGGRNSPLHF.

CDR3 sequence: CASSVNANYGYTF. CDR3 nucleotides: TGTGCCAGCAGCGTAAACGCTAACTATGGCTACACCTTC. J is TRBJ1-2 and V is TRBV9, with unresolved D. This CDR3 is built from 13 residues. The germline V gene has CDR1 SGDLS and CDR2 YYNGEE. The V and J ends lost 1 base and 0 bases respectively, with 4 bases between them. The complete variable domain, with remaining parts taken from reference TRBV9 and TRBJ1-2, reads DSGVTQTPKHLITATGQRVTLRCSPRSGDLSVYWYQQSLDQGLQFLIQYYNGEERAKGNILERFSAQQFPDLHSELNLSSLELGDSALYFCASSVNANYGYTFGSGTRLTVV.

The chain recombines TRBV19 with TRBJ1-1, with TRBD1 as a possible D gene (6 bases). Germline V gene lookup returns CDR1 LNHDA and CDR2 SQIVND (reference sequence). The CDR3 runs 14 residues. V lost 6 bases and J lost 0, with 11 bases in between. The CDR3 here is CASSDRTVNTEAFF. The CDR3 bases are TGTGCCAGTAGCGACAGGACGGTGAACACTGAAGCTTTCTTT. Together with reference TRBV19 and TRBJ1-1, the CDR3 gives the full variable domain: DGGITQSPKYLFRKEGQNVTLSCEQNLNHDAMYWYRQDPGQGLRLIYYSQIVNDFQKGDIAEGYSVSREKKESFPLTVTSAQKNPTAFYLCASSDRTVNTEAFFGQGTRLTVV.

This clone has a single count. The J gene is TRBJ2-1, the V gene TRBV9; 8 nucleotides line up with TRBD1. Looked up from germline, CDR1 is SGDLS and CDR2 is YYNGEE. The CDR3 spans 13 residues. V gave up 2 bases and J gave up 9 bases; unmatched junction bases: 4. The CDR3 sequence is CASSVGQASEQFF. The CDR3, as DNA: TGTGCCAGCAGCGTGGGACAGGCCAGTGAGCAGTTCTTC.

This clone showed up just once. This chain joins TRBV30 and TRBJ1-2; weak D call: TRBD1 (6 bases). Between the trimmed V and J ends, which lost 5 bases and 6 bases, there was a span of 19 bases. In germline, CDR1 is GTSNPN, CDR2 SVGIG (reference sequence). CDR3 length: 14 amino acids. The CDR3 coding sequence is TGTGCCTGGCTCACCTACGGGGGGGCGGATGGCTACACCTTC. It yields the protein CAWLTYGGADGYTF.

This clone was detected only once. The chain couples TRBV27 to TRBJ2-3, with 9 bases matching TRBD2. The CDR3 loop spans 15 amino acids. The V segment lost 3 bases and the J segment 5 bases; nucleotides outside the gene matches: 6. Germline CDR1 MNHEY, CDR2 SMNVEV (reference sequence). CDR3 coding DNA: TGTGCCAGCAGTTTGCTAGCGGGGATCGGAGATACGCAGTATTTT. Its translation is CASSLLAGIGDTQYF.

V usage is TRBV11-2 and J usage is TRBJ1-6; 7 bases align to TRBD1. V shed 4 bases and J 2 bases; nucleotides not matched to a gene: 5. Germline loops: CDR1 SGHAT, CDR2 FQNNGV. This CDR3 has 16 amino acids. The CDR3, as DNA: TGTGCCAGCAGCTCGCGGACAGGAGCCTATAATTCACCCCTCCACTTT. This sequence encodes CASSSRTGAYNSPLHF.

This clone has just one count. The gene calls are TRBV5-4 and TRBJ1-1, with D maybe TRBD1 (5 bases). The CDR3 loop spans 14 amino acids. V shed 0 bases and J shed 14 bases, with 20 bases lying between them. Germline-derived CDR1 and CDR2 are SGHNT and YYREEE (reference sequence). This CDR3 reads CASSLEGTWGMGFF. The CDR3 bases are TGTGCCAGCAGCTTGGAGGGGACGTGGGGCATGGGATTCTTT.

This clone was counted a few times. This chain links TRBV5-1 with TRBJ2-7; TRBD2 aligns across 7 bases. CDR1 and CDR2 from the germline V gene are SGHRS and YFSETQ. The CDR3 runs 17 residues. The junction had 12 bases not matched to a gene; V was cut back by 3 bases and J by 0 bases. CDR3 bases: TGCGCCAGCAGCTCAAGAGCGGGGACTTTAAGCTCCTACGAGCAGTACTTC. This sequence encodes CASSSRAGTLSSYEQYF. Variable domain in full (rest from reference TRBV5-1 and TRBJ2-7): KAGVTQTPRYLIKTRGQQVTLSCSPISGHRSVSWYQQTPGQGLQFLFEYFSETQRNKGNFPGRFSGRQFSNSRSEMNVSTLELGDSALYLCASSSRAGTLSSYEQYFGPGTRLTVT.

V and J are TRBV11-2 and TRBJ2-3; D is undetermined. V was trimmed by 1 base and J by 3 bases, leaving 14 bases between them. This CDR3 is 16 amino acids long. Germline V gives CDR1 SGHAT, CDR2 FQNNGV. The CDR3 coding sequence is TGTGCCAGCAGCTTAGCCGCCCCCGGTCAGACAGATACGCAGTATTTT. Its translation: CASSLAAPGQTDTQYF. Variable domain in full (rest from reference TRBV11-2 and TRBJ2-3): EAGVAQSPRYKIIEKRQSVAFWCNPISGHATLYWYQQILGQGPKLLIQFQNNGVVDDSQLPKDRFSAERLKGVDSTLKIQPAKLEDSAVYLCASSLAAPGQTDTQYFGPGTRLTVL.

This chain connects TRBV5-6 to TRBJ1-1, with 10 bases identical to TRBD1. The germline CDR1 and CDR2 sequences are SGHDT and YYEEEE. The CDR3 runs to 15 residues. V lost 2 bases to trimming and J lost 3 bases; unmatched junction nucleotides: 4. The CDR3 sequence is CASSFYDRGHTEAFF. For the CDR3, the DNA is TGTGCCAGCAGCTTTTATGACAGGGGGCACACTGAAGCTTTCTTT.

This clone showed up just once. J is TRBJ1-2 and V is TRBV7-2; no clear D gene. CDR3 length: 14 residues. Trimming took off 4 bases at V and 4 bases at J, with 13 bases between the two ends. Germline-derived CDR1 and CDR2 are SGHTA and FQGNSA. CDR3: CASSSFNGVYGYTF. CDR3 in DNA: TGTGCCAGCAGCTCTTTCAACGGAGTCTATGGCTACACCTTC.

The chain combines TRBV5-6 with TRBJ2-5; D gene ambiguous. In germline, CDR1 is SGHDT, CDR2 YYEEEE. V was trimmed by 1 base and J by 1 base, leaving 8 bases between them. CDR3 length equals 14 residues. CDR3 nucleotides: TGTGCCAGCAGCTTGATGGCCATCCAAGAGACCCAGTACTTC. As protein: CASSLMAIQETQYF.

This clone was counted once. The J gene is TRBJ1-1, the V gene TRBV6-5; 7 positions agree with TRBD1. CDR1 and CDR2 (germline): MNHEY, SVGAGI. V lost 4 bases to trimming and J lost 4 bases; unmatched junction nucleotides: 6. This CDR3 has 14 amino acids. The CDR3 spells CASSLTGVPTEAFF. DNA for the CDR3: TGTGCCAGCAGTTTAACAGGGGTTCCCACTGAAGCTTTCTTT.

This chain joins TRBV29-1 and TRBJ1-1; D remains ambiguous. V was trimmed by 7 bases and J by 1 base, leaving 13 bases between them. The CDR3 spans 13 residues. The germline gives CDR1 SQVTM, CDR2 ANQGSEA. The CDR3 reads CSAGGRENTEAFF. The CDR3 bases are TGCAGCGCCGGTGGGAGAGAGAACACTGAAGCTTTCTTT.